This TCR beta chain was identified in a study of blood T cell repertoires in COVID-19. In the study overall: Collection of acute and convalescent COVID-19 samples took place in the United States, Italy and Spain. Sample material is recorded as cDNA or gDNA derived from T cells, B-cell-depleted T cells, or PBMCs.

As handled by the study authors: Amplification from reference gene primers served as the basis for estimated nucleated cell counts. TCRdb's table, derived via immunoSEQ multiplex PCR, lists solely in-frame clones and lacks some. V and J calls and clone size follow that table, whereas D and trimming were derived from the DNA. In the table there are 120,000 or so clones, 60% to 85% of which are singletons. Germline CDR1 and CDR2: GTSNPN and SVGIG (reference sequence). V shed 5 bases and J 3 bases; nucleotides not matched to a gene: 3. The CDR3 contains 13 residues. Sample: peripheral blood. The J gene is TRBJ1-2, the V gene TRBV30, with 10 bases matching TRBD1. The sequence derives from a man in his 70s with acute or convalescent COVID-19. The CDR3 DNA follows: TGTGCCTGGGTTGGGACAGGGGACTATGGCTACACCTTC. It is translated as CAWVGTGDYGYTF.